This T cell receptor beta chain came from a study of CXCR3-negative and CXCR3-positive naive CD8 T cells. Points on this clonotype: The antigen remains undetermined.

Study results and limitations: For the naive subsets, surface CD5 was similar, and TCR strength was inferred from TRB CDR3 properties. Diversity ran similarly high across both naive subsets but far lower in memory CD8+ cells. Cryopreservation partially decreased CXCR3 expression, and most assays used fresh PBMCs. The TRB CDR3s that CXCR3-positive naive cells carried were more hydrophobic than those of CXCR3-negative naive cells.

The CDR3 loop spans 15 amino acids. Germline CDR1 is SEHNR and CDR2 is FQNEAQ (reference sequence). It was by 5' RACE with UMI labels that the TRB cDNA libraries were prepared. TCRdb re-called the 5' RACE reads, yielding one record per CDR3 amino acid sequence without DNA. This table holds around 40,000 distinct CDR3 sequences. This sequence was found in a human donor in good health. Some clones in this sample may be carry-over from other donors' samples. The chain links TRBV7-9 to TRBJ1-1. Sequencing was carried out using naive CXCR3- CD8+ T cells from blood. Indicated subset: CD45RO-CCR7+CD27+CD95- naive CD8+ T cells lacking CXCR3 (TNR3-). CDR3 amino acids: CASSLGIGIDTEAFF.